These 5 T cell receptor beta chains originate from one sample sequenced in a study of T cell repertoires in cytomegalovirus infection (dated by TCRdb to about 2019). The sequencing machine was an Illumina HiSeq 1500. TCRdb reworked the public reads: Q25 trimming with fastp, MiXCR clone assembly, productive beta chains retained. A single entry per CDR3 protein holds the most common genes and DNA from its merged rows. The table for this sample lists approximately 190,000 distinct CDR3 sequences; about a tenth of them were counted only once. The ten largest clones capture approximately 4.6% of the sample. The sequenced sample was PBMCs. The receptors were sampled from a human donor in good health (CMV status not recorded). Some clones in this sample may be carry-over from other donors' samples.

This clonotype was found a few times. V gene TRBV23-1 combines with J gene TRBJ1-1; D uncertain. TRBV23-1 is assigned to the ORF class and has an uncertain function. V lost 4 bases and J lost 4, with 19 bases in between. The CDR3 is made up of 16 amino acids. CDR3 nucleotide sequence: TGCGCCAGCAGTCCCGGGTTTGTCCCCGATGGCACTGAAGCTTTCTTT. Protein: CASSPGFVPDGTEAFF.

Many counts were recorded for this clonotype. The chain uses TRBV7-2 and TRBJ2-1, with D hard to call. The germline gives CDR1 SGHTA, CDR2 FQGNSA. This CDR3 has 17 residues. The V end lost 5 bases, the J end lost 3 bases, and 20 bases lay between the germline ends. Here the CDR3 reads CASSPHHLGAGYNEQFF. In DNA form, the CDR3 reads TGTGCCAGCAGCCCCCACCACCTAGGAGCCGGCTACAATGAGCAGTTCTTC.

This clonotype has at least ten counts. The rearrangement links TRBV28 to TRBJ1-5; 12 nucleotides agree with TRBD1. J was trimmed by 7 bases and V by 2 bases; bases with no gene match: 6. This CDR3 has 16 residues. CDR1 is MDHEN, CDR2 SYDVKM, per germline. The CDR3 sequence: CASSLNRDRGQQPQHF. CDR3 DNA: TGTGCCAGCAGTTTAAACAGGGACAGGGGGCAACAGCCCCAGCATTTT.

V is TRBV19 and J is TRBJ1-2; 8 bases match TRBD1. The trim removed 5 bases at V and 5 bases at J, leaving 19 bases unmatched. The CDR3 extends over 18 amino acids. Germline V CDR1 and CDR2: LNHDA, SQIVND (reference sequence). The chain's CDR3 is CASSPHRDRTNSEYGYTF. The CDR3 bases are TGTGCCAGTAGTCCACACCGGGACAGGACAAATTCGGAGTATGGCTACACCTTC.

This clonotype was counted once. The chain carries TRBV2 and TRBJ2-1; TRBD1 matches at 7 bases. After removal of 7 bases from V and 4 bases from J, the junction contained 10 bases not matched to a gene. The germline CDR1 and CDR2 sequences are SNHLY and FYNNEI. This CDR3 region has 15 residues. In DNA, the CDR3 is TGTGCCAGCATGAATGAGGCAGGGGGTTACAATGAGCAGTTCTTC. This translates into CASMNEAGGYNEQFF. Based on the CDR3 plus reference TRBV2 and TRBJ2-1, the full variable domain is EPEVTQTPSHQVTQMGQEVILRCVPISNHLYFYWYRQILGQKVEFLVSFYNNEISEKSEIFDDQFSVERPDGSNFTLKIRSTKLEDSAMYFCASMNEAGGYNEQFFGPGTRLTVL.